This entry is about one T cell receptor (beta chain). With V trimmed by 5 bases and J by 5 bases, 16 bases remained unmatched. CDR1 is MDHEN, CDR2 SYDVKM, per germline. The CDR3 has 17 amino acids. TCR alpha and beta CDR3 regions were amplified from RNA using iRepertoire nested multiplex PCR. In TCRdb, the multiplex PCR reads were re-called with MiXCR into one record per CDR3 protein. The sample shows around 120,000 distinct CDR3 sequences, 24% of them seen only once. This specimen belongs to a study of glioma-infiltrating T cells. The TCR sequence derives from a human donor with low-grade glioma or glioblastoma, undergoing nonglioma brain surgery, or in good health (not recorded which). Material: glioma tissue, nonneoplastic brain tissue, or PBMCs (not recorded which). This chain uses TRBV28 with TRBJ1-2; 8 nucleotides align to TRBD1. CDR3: CASSNTDPRTGSYGYTF. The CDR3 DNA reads TGTGCCAGCAGTAACACCGACCCCAGGACAGGGTCTTATGGCTACACCTTC.